The entry below describes one T cell receptor beta chain. Its antigen remains unidentified. One base away there is no much larger clone; base qualities are not given. The entry originates in a study of blood T cell repertoires in COVID-19 (dated by TCRdb to the early 2020s). At the level of the whole study: Collaborator samples came from the United States, Italy and Spain and covered acute and convalescent phases of COVID-19. The material from the prospective study consisted of cDNA or gDNA derived from T cells, B-cell-depleted T cells, or PBMCs. Deeply sampled blood TCRbeta repertoires from subjects exposed to, actively infected with, or recovered from COVID-19 were included in the dataset. A freely available public database, intended as a resource for researchers studying the immune response to SARS-CoV-2, is where the repertoires were released. The samples were drawn from two sources: the first 160 participants of the ongoing ImmuneRACE study, and some 1,300 subjects contributed by 6 global collaborators. The sample metadata nearly always contained a de-identified subject ID, COVID-19 status, age in years and sex. HLA class I and class II types, where available, came from metadata supplied by the sample provider rather than from assay-based typing.

Taken from the germline V gene, the CDR1 and CDR2 loops are SNHLY and FYNNEI. V sheds 7 bases and J sheds 7 bases, leaving 13 bases between their ends. The CDR3 goes from the cysteine to the phenylalanine over 13 residues. The read is trimmed to its CDR3 DNA, 39 bases read in frame from base 1. TCRbeta CDR3 regions were amplified from genomic DNA using the immunoSEQ Assay, a bias-controlled multiplex PCR. Under the source paper's analysis protocol: Within the assay, amplification of reference gene primers was used to estimate how many nucleated cells each sample contained. To quantify the absolute abundance of each unique TCRbeta CDR3 rearrangement, sequence reads were collapsed and filtered. For each sample, productive Simpson clonality was calculated as the square root of Simpson's diversity index over productive rearrangements. TCRdb carries this immuneACCESS record with in-frame sequences only. Its versions omit some clonotypes, under half of them owing to an unresolved V gene in the studies checked, with the rest unexplained. V and J calls and clone size are copied from that table; D and trimming were computed from the DNA. This sample holds under 200,000 clones; 90% were observed only once. The ten largest account for roughly 0.56% of the sample.

The paper as a whole reports these results and caveats: Clinical and demographic metadata were provided uncurated, with the amount varying by source and participant.

Collaborating institutions collected whole blood in K2EDTA tubes following their own protocols. For TCRbeta analysis, collaborators shipped samples in one of three forms: frozen whole blood, isolated PBMCs, or DNA extracted from either of those sample types. Sequencing used peripheral blood. The chain employs TRBV2 and TRBJ1-4; TRBD1 is perhaps the D gene, given 5 matching bases. The receptor comes from a man aged 50-59 years with acute or convalescent COVID-19. The nucleotides are TGTGCCAGCATGGGCCGGAGGGGTGAAAAACTGTTTTTT. The resulting protein is CASMGRRGEKLFF. The full variable domain, with segments outside the CDR3 supplied by the reference TRBV2 and TRBJ1-4 proteins, appears as EPEVTQTPSHQVTQMGQEVILRCVPISNHLYFYWYRQILGQKVEFLVSFYNNEISEKSEIFDDQFSVERPDGSNFTLKIRSTKLEDSAMYFCASMGRRGEKLFFGSGTQLSVL.